Given below is one T cell receptor (beta chain) in context. This specimen comes from a study of blood T cells in healthy people across ages. This CDR3 region has 16 residues. V dropped 5 bases and J dropped 6; count of bases not matched to a gene: 12. Using a J-beta primer mix together with a sample-barcoded 5' primer, a second PCR was run for about 7 to 12 cycles. From the 5' RACE reads, TCRdb called clonotypes with MiXCR, one entry per CDR3 protein. The sample yields about a million distinct CDR3 sequences, approximately 49% seen once. Source material: blood. This TCR was recovered from a man aged 30 to 45 in good health. The chain combines TRBV12-3 or TRBV12-4 with TRBJ2-7, with 11 bases lining up with TRBD2. This CDR3 is CASSPQTSGGRIEQYF. The DNA for the CDR3 is TGTGCCAGCAGTCCACAAACTAGCGGGGGAAGGATCGAGCAGTACTTC.